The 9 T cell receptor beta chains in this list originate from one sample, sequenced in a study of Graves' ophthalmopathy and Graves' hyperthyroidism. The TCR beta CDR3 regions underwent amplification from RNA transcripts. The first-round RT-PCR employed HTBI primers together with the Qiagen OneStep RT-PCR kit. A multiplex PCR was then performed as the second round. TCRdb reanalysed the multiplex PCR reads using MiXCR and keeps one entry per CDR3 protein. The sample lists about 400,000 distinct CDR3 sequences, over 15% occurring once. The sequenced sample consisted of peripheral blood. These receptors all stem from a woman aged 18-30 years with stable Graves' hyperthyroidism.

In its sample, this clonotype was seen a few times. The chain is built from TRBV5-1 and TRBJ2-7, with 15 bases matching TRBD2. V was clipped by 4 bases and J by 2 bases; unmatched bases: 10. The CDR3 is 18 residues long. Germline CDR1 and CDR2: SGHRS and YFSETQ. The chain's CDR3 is CASSRTSGGENPTYEQYF. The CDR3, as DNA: TGCGCCAGCAGCCGGACTAGCGGGGGGGAAAATCCCACCTACGAGCAGTACTTC.

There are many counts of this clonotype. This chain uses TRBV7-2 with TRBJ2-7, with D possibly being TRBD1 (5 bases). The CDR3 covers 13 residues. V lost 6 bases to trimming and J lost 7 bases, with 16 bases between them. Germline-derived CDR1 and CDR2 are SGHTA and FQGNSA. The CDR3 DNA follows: TGTGCCAGCAGTTTGGGGCCCCCTCGGGAGCAGTACTTC. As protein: CASSLGPPREQYF. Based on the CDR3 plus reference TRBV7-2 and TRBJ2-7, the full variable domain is GAGVSQSPSNKVTEKGKDVELRCDPISGHTALYWYRQSLGQGLEFLIYFQGNSAPDKSGLPSDRFSAERTGGSVSTLTIQRTQQEDSAVYLCASSLGPPREQYFGPGTRLTVT.

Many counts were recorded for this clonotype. CDR3 DNA sequence: TGTGCCAGCAGCTTAGGTACTAGCGGGGTGAACGAGCAGTACTTC. Amino acid sequence: CASSLGTSGVNEQYF. This chain links TRBV7-9 with TRBJ2-7; 10 nucleotides line up with TRBD2. This CDR3 comprises 15 residues. V dropped 1 base and J dropped 5; count of bases not matched to a gene: 5. Germline CDR1 reads SEHNR; CDR2 reads FQNEAQ (reference sequence).

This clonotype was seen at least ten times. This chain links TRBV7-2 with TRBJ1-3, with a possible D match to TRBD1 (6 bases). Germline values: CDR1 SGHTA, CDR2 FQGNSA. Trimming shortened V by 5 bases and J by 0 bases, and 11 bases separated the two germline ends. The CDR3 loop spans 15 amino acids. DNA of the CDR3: TGTGCCAGCAGCCCCCAGGGGACCTCTGGAAACACCATATATTTT. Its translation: CASSPQGTSGNTIYF.

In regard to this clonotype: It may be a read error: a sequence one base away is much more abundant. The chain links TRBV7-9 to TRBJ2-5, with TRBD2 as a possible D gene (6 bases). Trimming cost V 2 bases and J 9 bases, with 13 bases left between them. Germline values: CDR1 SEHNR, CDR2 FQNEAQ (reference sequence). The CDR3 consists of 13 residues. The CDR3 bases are TGTGCCAGCAGCTTATTCGGCCGGGAGTCCCAGTACTTC. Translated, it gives CASSLFGRESQYF.

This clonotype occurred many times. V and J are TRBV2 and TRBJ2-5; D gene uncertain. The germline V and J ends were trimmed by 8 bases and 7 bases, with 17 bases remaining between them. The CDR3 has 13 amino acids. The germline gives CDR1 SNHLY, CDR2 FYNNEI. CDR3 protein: CASPDIRWGTQYF. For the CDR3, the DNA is TGTGCCAGCCCTGACATCCGGTGGGGGACCCAGTACTTC.

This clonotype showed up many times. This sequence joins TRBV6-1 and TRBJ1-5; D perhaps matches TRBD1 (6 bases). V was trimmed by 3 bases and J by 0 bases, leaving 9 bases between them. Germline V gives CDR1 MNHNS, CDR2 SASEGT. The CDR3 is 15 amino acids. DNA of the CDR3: TGTGCCAGCAGTGAGGGACACGCTAGCAATCAGCCCCAGCATTTT. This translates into CASSEGHASNQPQHF.

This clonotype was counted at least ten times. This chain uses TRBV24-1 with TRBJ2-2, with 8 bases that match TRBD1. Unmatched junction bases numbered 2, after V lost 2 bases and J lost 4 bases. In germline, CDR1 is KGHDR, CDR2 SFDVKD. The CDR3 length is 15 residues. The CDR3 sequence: CATSDSGQVTGELFF. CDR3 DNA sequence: TGTGCCACCAGTGATTCGGGACAGGTCACCGGGGAGCTGTTTTTT.

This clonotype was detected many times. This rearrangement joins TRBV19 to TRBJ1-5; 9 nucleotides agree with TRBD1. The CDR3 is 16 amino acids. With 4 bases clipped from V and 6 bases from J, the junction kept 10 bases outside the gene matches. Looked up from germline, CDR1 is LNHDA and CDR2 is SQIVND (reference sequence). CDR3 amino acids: CASSNQQGALGQPQHF. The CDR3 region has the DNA TGTGCCAGTAGTAATCAACAGGGGGCTCTGGGTCAGCCCCAGCATTTT.